This note documents a single T cell receptor beta chain sequence. Naive CD8 T cells underwent sorting with the CD8+CD4-CCR7+CD45RA+ definition. The sample is drawn from a study of molecular identifiers for immune sequencing clone quantification. Making the bulk TCR libraries relied on previously described methods and listed TCR primers. TCRdb fed the PCR reads into MiXCR, producing one record per CDR3 protein. Among over 90,000 distinct CDR3 sequences, 30% to 45% were seen once, and the ten largest hold about 9.7%. V trimming: 2 bases; J trimming: 1 base; junction bases outside the gene matches: 12. Germline loops: CDR1 SGHTA, CDR2 FQGNSA. The CDR3 runs to 18 residues.

The receptor was isolated from a human donor in good health. Some libraries in this study had Jurkat cell RNA spiked in. Sequences were obtained from naive CD8+ T cells from blood, with Jurkat cell RNA spiked in. Documented subset: FACS-sorted CD8+CD4-CCR7+CD45RA+ naive T cells. The V and J genes are TRBV7-2 and TRBJ1-2, with TRBD1 matching over 8 bases. The DNA for the CDR3 is TGTGCCAGCAGCTTACACGAAGCTTGGACAGGGATTAACTATGGCTACACCTTC. This encodes CASSLHEAWTGINYGYTF. Supplemented by reference TRBV7-2 and TRBJ1-2, the full variable domain reads GAGVSQSPSNKVTEKGKDVELRCDPISGHTALYWYRQSLGQGLEFLIYFQGNSAPDKSGLPSDRFSAERTGGSVSTLTIQRTQQEDSAVYLCASSLHEAWTGINYGYTFGSGTRLTVV.